This entry describes one TCR beta chain. The clone's antigen remains unknown. No base quality values were provided; no much bigger clone lies one nucleotide off. There are 15 amino acids in the CDR3, from cysteine to phenylalanine inclusive. The only DNA kept is the CDR3, 45 bases in frame from the first base. V lost 3 bases and J lost 0 bases; the stretch between them is 10 bases long. The CDR1 and CDR2 encoded by the germline V gene are SGDLS and YYNGEE. The cohort consisted of 600 to 750 healthy bone marrow donors. Cohort members were all nominally healthy when sampled, although unrecorded immune exposures were likely present. The donor was CMV seropositive and was included in the group of almost 300 seropositive cohort members. A peripheral blood sample was provided by each donor, and peripheral blood mononuclear cells were used for TCR beta sequencing. The Qiagen DNeasy Blood Extraction Kit was used to extract genomic DNA from the blood cell samples.

The receptor library was made with the immunoSEQ multiplex PCR assay. The multiplex PCR relied on a mix of 60 forward primers for TCR Vbeta segments and 13 reverse primers for TCR Jbeta segments. The CDR3 region of rearranged TCR beta genes was amplified from genomic DNA with a multiplex PCR assay. The amplified TCR beta libraries were sequenced on the Illumina HiSeq System as 87-base-pair reads. For the original study's pipeline: A later analysis counted about 80 million unique TCR beta chains across the 650 to 800 repertoires, and some 11 million of these chains were shared by at least two donors. To remove PCR and sequencing errors, raw reads were error-corrected and collapsed into unique sequences using a nearest-neighbor algorithm that merged closely related sequences. V, D and J gene segments were assigned by aligning CDR3 sequences to IMGT reference sequences. For a sequence to be retained, at least a six-nucleotide match to both a V gene segment and a J gene segment was required. Rearrangements were called productive when the CDR3 lacked stop codons and stayed in frame with V and J; all others were non-productive. CDR3 was defined according to IMGT convention as the region running from the second conserved V-encoded cysteine to the conserved J-encoded phenylalanine. The earlier analysis of about 610 of the donors excluded any sequence lacking an unambiguous match to a single V gene segment. An earlier analysis of 587 of the donors classified V segments as functional when productive rearrangements were above 56.7% and as segregating when the standard deviation between donors was above 5%. To diagnose cytomegalovirus status from the catalog of TCR beta chain sequences, a statistical classification framework was built. V and J gene assignment, in a later analysis, came from comparing TCR nucleotide sequences with IMGT/GENE-DB human TR gene sequences. Using the TCRdist pipeline, a later analysis assigned CDR3 sequences along with most-parsimonious VDJ recombination scenarios. A later analysis defined each TCR beta chain by its CDR3 amino acid sequence plus V-gene family, and excluded reads lacking a unique V-gene family. As a way to deal with suspected cross-contamination and a sequencing artifact, a later analysis dropped 450 to 600 nucleotide sequences that were highly shared and had low generation probability. In a later analysis, a clonal expansion index was calculated for each public chain from normalized within-repertoire ranks of inferred template counts. Generation probabilities in a later analysis came from a VDJ recombination model fitted to out-of-frame rearrangements, and those results were checked against IGoR. A later analysis scored TCR-TCR, TCR-HLA and TCR-CMV co-occurrence with hypergeometric tests, applying a repertoire-size bias correction to TCR pairs. False discovery rates were estimated in a later analysis by permuting HLA or CMV assignments 20 times. In a later analysis, co-occurring TCRs were grouped with DBSCAN, and TCRdist sequence similarity was added when clustering was performed within HLA-allele-positive subsets. Co-occurrence clustering excluded repertoires with fewer than 30,000 or more than 120,000 public chains, plus five with anomalous nucleotide sharing. TCRdb provides this immuneACCESS table in a form limited to in-frame rearrangements. Some clones are lacking; in checked studies, under half of them reflect an unresolved V gene, and why the rest are absent is not known. V, J and clone size are taken as reported in that table, and D and trimming were inferred from the DNA itself. The sample table lists some 110,000 clones, 74% of them with a count of one. About 4% of the sample rests with the top ten.

The entry originates in a study of cytomegalovirus exposure and HLA in healthy donors (dated by TCRdb to about 2017). General notes on the study: An earlier analysis of around 600 of the donors reported 250 to 350 Gb of sequence data and 117 million unique TCR beta sequences from some 180 million T cells. An early release covering roughly 640 HLA-typed donors comprised approximately 290 gigabases of sequencing data and tens of millions of unique TCR sequences. Of the approximately 400 genotyped donors, over 70% fell in the genetic ancestry cluster associated with self-reported Caucasian donors. The study aimed to test whether cataloging public T cell receptors could reveal signatures of past pathogen exposure. The T cell repertoires of 550 to 850 subjects were profiled by immunosequencing and related to cytomegalovirus serostatus. A separate validation cohort of 100 to 150 different subjects was used in addition to the approximately 610-subject first cohort. To predict cytomegalovirus infection status, the study brought together high-throughput TCR immunosequencing, statistical association of individual TCRs with disease status, and machine learning. In a later analysis, previously published TCR beta repertoires from 550 to 700 donors were re-analyzed and high-resolution HLA genotyping was added so that TCR occurrence patterns could be studied. In the later analysis, no new phenotypic data were used to find candidate immune exposures; instead, reliance was placed on TCR beta sequences and their occurrence across donors. An earlier analysis of 587 of the donors used high-throughput TCR beta sequencing to judge whether each TCR beta V gene segment behaved as functional or pseudogenic. Alongside the repertoire data, information on donor age, sex, ethnicity and CMV serostatus was compiled. Genome-wide SNP genotypes for about 55% of the 666 donors were used in a later genetic analysis, which treated that subset as a discovery cohort. Every repertoire in the discovery cohort had been generated on one and the same sequencing platform. Class I and class II HLA loci were covered by the typing at four-digit resolution. Typing coverage differed by locus: A, B, C, DRB1 and DQB1 were typed in about 620-640 donors, DQA1 in 522, DPA1 in around 600, and DPB1 in 472. Five DR-DQ haplotypes were handled as single units for association and clustering, since linkage in the cohort was strong. On average, around 240,000 unique TCR beta nucleotide sequences were sequenced per donor among roughly 430 genotyped donors of the cohort, with about 19% of those sequences being non-productive. Overall results and qualifications from the work: A cluster of highly shared sequence variants was judged likely to represent a technical artifact of the sequencing pipeline. Presence/absence analyses assumed roughly uniform sequencing depth across donors, an assumption that may not hold. HLA typing was unavailable for some donors at each locus, so association tests used only the typed subset. Three of the identified cytomegalovirus-associated TCR beta chains were confirmed in vitro to be specific for cytomegalovirus antigens. A later analysis found that TCR association rates varied across HLA loci, with DRB1 alleles showing the most associated TCRs and HLA-C alleles the fewest. According to a later genetic analysis, donors in an Asian-associated ancestry cluster had fewer N-insertions in productive TCRs than the roughly 670-donor mean. Only TCR beta chains were sequenced in this cohort, and the absence of alpha or paired-chain data limited detectable features. The classifier was reported to diagnose cytomegalovirus status with high specificity and sensitivity in both the original and validation cohorts. Most TCR sequences were observed very rarely across donors, whereas some public TCRs were present in many individuals. Compared with equally common non-associated chains, HLA-associated TCR beta chains in a later analysis were more clonally expanded and had lower generation probabilities. Correlated functional status among segregating V segments might be attributable to linkage disequilibrium, but an unknown experimental factor could not be ruled out. When HLA alleles, especially DR and DQ, strongly co-occurred, TCR associations were difficult to assign to individual alleles. In a later analysis, several top co-occurrence clusters were reported to appear linked to parvovirus B19, influenza, CMV and Epstein-Barr virus. A total of fewer than 200 TCR beta chains were listed by the study as associated with cytomegalovirus. According to the authors, the approach could potentially be generalized to other disease states and immunological phenotypes. Some IMGT-functional V segments, including TRBV6-2 and TRBV6-3, could not be told apart with the 87-base-pair reads, so those segments were excluded. The only immune exposure information available for the cohort was CMV serostatus. Because counts were too low, about 18 rarely observed V segments, including chromosome 9 orphons, were excluded from the earlier analysis of several hundred of the donors. Broadly in line with IMGT annotations, most TCR beta V segments showed up in productive rearrangements about 90% or about 30% of the time in an earlier analysis of 450 to 750 of the donors. In a later genetic analysis, a missense DCLRE1C variant was associated with V-gene and J-gene trimming of TCR beta chains, and the association was replicated in an independent cohort. At a false discovery rate of 0.05, a later analysis linked about 16,000 TCR beta sequences to specific HLA alleles. A further reported finding was that TCR beta sequences accurately predicted the HLA-A and HLA-B alleles for most subjects in the first cohort. Most CMV-associated TCR beta chains appeared to be HLA-restricted in a later analysis, and the HLA associations seemed to be driven largely by CMV exposure.

In this chain, TRBV9 is recombined with TRBJ1-5; matching of 6 bases hints at TRBD1 as the D gene. Sequenced material: PBMCs. The TCR sequence derives from a woman in her forties or fifties in good health and CMV-seropositive. The nucleotide sequence reads as follows: TGTGCCAGCAGCGAACAGGGTAATAGCAATCAGCCCCAGCATTTT. Its coded protein is CASSEQGNSNQPQHF.